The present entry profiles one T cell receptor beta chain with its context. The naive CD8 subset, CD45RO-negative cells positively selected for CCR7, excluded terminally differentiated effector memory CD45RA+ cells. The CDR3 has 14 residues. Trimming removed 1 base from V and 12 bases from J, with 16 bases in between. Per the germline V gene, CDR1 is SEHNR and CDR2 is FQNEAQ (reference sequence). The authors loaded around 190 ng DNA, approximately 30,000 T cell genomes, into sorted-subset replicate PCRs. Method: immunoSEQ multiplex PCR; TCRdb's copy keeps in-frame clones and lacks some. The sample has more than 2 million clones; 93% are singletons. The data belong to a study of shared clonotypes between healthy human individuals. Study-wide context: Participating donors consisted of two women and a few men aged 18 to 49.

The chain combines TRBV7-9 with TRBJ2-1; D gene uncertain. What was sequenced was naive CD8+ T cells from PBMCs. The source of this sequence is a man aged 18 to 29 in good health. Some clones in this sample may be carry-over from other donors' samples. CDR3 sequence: CASSLVGWAVGQFF. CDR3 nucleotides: TGTGCCAGCAGCTTAGTGGGCTGGGCGGTTGGGCAGTTCTTC.